The clone carrying this T cell receptor (beta chain) was counted at least ten times. No antigen is known for it. TCRdb re-called the RT-PCR reads through MiXCR, storing one row per CDR3 protein. The sample shows 160,000 or so distinct CDR3 sequences, approximately 10% of them seen only once. The sample is drawn from a study of response to subunit inactivated influenza vaccine. General study points: Each seasonal influenza vaccination recruits few new T cells, the authors suggested.

The CDR3 is 16 residues long. V lost 4 bases and J 1 base, leaving 16 bases between the germline ends. Per germline, CDR1 LGHDT and CDR2 YNNKEL (reference sequence). The V and J genes are TRBV3-1 and TRBJ2-5; D perhaps matches TRBD2 (6 bases). This sample comprised non-naive T cells sorted from PBMCs, obtained about 40 days after vaccination. The clonotype comes from a man in his forties or fifties who received an inactivated influenza vaccine. The DNA for the CDR3 is TGTGCCAGCAGCCGTACACCCGGGACTGTCCAAGAGACCCAGTACTTC. This translates into CASSRTPGTVQETQYF.